The clone carrying this T cell receptor (beta chain) appeared a few times. A read error is the likely source, as a far larger clone sits one nucleotide away. The CDR3 end is not reached by the read, which stops 3 residues before it; the germline J gene fills it in. This same CDR3 is encoded by further DNA sequences in the sample. Sequenced by immunoSEQ multiplex PCR; TCRdb stores in-frame clones only, minus some. Observed in the sample are about 52,000 clones, none of them singletons. The data originate from a study of T cell clonality in common variable immunodeficiency. The V gene's germline CDR1 is MNHEY and CDR2 SVGEGT. V lost 8 bases and J 1 base, leaving 17 bases between the germline ends. The length of the CDR3 is 15 residues.

The sequence was collected from a person aged 18 to 70 in good health. The rearrangement uses TRBV6-2 or TRBV6-3 and TRBJ2-5; TRBD2 is a possible D gene (5 bases). Sample: peripheral blood mononuclear cells. CDR3 bases read: TGTGCCAGCCGACGTCGGGGAAACAGCCAAGAGACC. It specifies CASRRRGNSQET. The whole CDR3 reads CASRRRGNSQETQYF.